In this sample, the clone carrying this T cell receptor (beta chain) turned up a few times. This entry is derived from a study of T cells in Graves' hyperthyroidism and ophthalmopathy. RNA transcripts served as the template for amplifying TCR beta CDR3 regions. Initially, a first-round RT-PCR of the TCR CDR3 employed the HTBI primer set. A single record per CDR3 protein comes from TCRdb applying MiXCR to the multiplex PCR reads. The table records roughly 250,000 distinct CDR3 sequences, about 20% of them present only once. The J segment lost 2 bases and the V segment lost 5 bases, leaving 4 bases of the junction unmatched. Germline CDR1 is LNHDA and CDR2 is SQIVND (reference sequence). The CDR3 is 14 amino acids.

This clonotype was sampled from a man aged 25-45 years with Graves' ophthalmopathy. The gene calls are TRBV19 and TRBJ2-3; 7 positions agree with TRBD1. The sequenced sample was blood. The chain's CDR3 is CASSLGTATDTQYF. The CDR3 bases are TGTGCCAGTAGTCTCGGGACAGCCACAGATACGCAGTATTTT. The complete variable domain, with remaining parts taken from reference TRBV19 and TRBJ2-3, reads DGGITQSPKYLFRKEGQNVTLSCEQNLNHDAMYWYRQDPGQGLRLIYYSQIVNDFQKGDIAEGYSVSREKKESFPLTVTSAQKNPTAFYLCASSLGTATDTQYFGPGTRLTVL.